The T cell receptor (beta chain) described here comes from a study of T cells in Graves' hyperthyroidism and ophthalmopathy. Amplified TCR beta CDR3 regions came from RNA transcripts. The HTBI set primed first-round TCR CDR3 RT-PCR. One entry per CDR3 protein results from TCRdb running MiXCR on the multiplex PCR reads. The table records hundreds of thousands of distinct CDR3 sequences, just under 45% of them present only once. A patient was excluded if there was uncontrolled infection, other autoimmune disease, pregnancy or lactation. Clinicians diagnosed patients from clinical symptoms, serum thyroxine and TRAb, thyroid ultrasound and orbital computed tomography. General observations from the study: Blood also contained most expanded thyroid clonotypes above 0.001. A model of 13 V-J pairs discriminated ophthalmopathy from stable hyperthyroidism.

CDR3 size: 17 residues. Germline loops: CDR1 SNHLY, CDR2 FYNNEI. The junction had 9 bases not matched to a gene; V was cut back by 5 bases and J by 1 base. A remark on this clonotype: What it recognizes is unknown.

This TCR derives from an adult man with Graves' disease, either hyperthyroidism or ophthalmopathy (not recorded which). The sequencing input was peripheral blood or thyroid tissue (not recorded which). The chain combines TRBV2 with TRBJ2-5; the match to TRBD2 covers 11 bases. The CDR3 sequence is CASSMFRLAGLQETQYF. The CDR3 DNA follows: TGTGCCAGCAGTATGTTTCGACTAGCGGGACTCCAAGAGACCCAGTACTTC.